The 32 T cell receptor beta chains below were found in one sample sequenced in a study of blood T cell repertoires in COVID-19. This table comes from immunoSEQ multiplex PCR, and its TCRdb copy is limited to in-frame clones, with some not included. The table lists approximately 260,000 clones, almost 90% of them singletons. What was sequenced was peripheral blood. The source is a woman aged 60-70 years with COVID-19, enrolled during active disease.

This sequence joins TRBV27 and TRBJ1-6, with 7 positions matching TRBD1. V was clipped by 2 bases and J by 12 bases; unmatched bases: 1. CDR1 is MNHEY and CDR2 is SMNVEV in the germline V gene (reference sequence). This CDR3 contains 12 residues. CDR3 sequence (DNA): TGTGCCAGCAGTTTAGCAGGGGGACCCCTCCACTTT. This codes for CASSLAGGPLHF.

This chain joins TRBV4-3 and TRBJ1-4; 9 positions agree with TRBD1. After removal of 3 bases from V and 8 bases from J, the junction contained 10 bases not matched to a gene. The CDR3 sequence is 16 residues long. Germline CDR1 and CDR2: LGHNA and YSLEER. The DNA for the CDR3 is TGCGCCAGCAGCCACGATATACAGGGGGCAGGGGAAAAACTGTTTTTT. Amino acid sequence: CASSHDIQGAGEKLFF.

The J gene is TRBJ1-4, the V gene TRBV9, with 10 nucleotides matching TRBD1. V shed 0 bases and J 6 bases; nucleotides not matched to a gene: 2. Germline CDR1 reads SGDLS; CDR2 reads YYNGEE. This CDR3 has 15 residues. The CDR3 bases are TGTGCCAGCAGCGTAGAGGGACAGGGGTATGAAAAACTGTTTTTT. It encodes CASSVEGQGYEKLFF.

The chain couples TRBV27 to TRBJ1-5; D not resolved. Deletions cut 7 bases from V and 0 bases from J, with 16 bases between. Germline V gives CDR1 MNHEY, CDR2 SMNVEV (reference sequence). This CDR3 spans 16 amino acids. CDR3 DNA: TGTGCCAGCAACCCGACGGGGATTGCTAGCAATCAGCCCCAGCATTTT. Its translation is CASNPTGIASNQPQHF.

This clone appeared once. V and J are TRBV4-2 and TRBJ2-1, with 11 positions matching TRBD2. CDR3 size: 16 residues. The V gene end was trimmed by 1 base and the J gene end by 6 bases; junction bases not matched to a gene: 5. Germline CDR1 and CDR2: LGHNA and YNFKEQ. The CDR3 region has the DNA TGTGCCAGCAGCCAAGTGACTAGCGGGGAGCCCAATGAGCAGTTCTTC. Its translation: CASSQVTSGEPNEQFF.

The chain employs TRBV25-1 and TRBJ1-4; 9 bases are a match to TRBD1. The CDR3 covers 12 residues. Germline V gives CDR1 MGHDK, CDR2 SYGVNS. Germline trimming cut 10 bases from V and 5 bases from J; bases unmatched to any gene: 2. As DNA, the CDR3 is TGTGCCACCGGACAGGGGAATGAAAAACTGTTTTTT. Translated, it gives CATGQGNEKLFF.

In DNA form, the CDR3 reads TGTGCCAGTAGTATTTTGGGCAGCCAAGAGACCCAGTACTTC. It encodes CASSILGSQETQYF. The chain recombines TRBV19 with TRBJ2-5; the D is unclear. With 3 bases removed from V and 1 base from J, the gap between germline ends came to 9 bases. The germline gives CDR1 LNHDA, CDR2 SQIVND (reference sequence). CDR3 size: 14 residues.

The chain recombines TRBV3-1 (or the pseudogene TRBV3-2) with TRBJ1-1, with a weak D call TRBD1 (5 bases). This CDR3 is 18 amino acids long. V dropped 0 bases and J dropped 7 bases, with 24 bases sitting between them. The germline gives CDR1 LGHDT, CDR2 YNNKEL (reference sequence). CDR3 DNA sequence: TGTGCCAGCAGCCAAGATCAGGGAGGAGGAAGAGCGGGAATTGAAGCTTTCTTT. It is translated as CASSQDQGGGRAGIEAFF.

The table lists this clone with a count of one. Here the CDR3 reads CASITRDLRSDTQYF. In nucleotides, the CDR3 is TGTGCCAGCATAACCCGCGATCTTAGATCCGATACGCAGTATTTT. The gene calls are TRBV5-8 and TRBJ2-3; no firm D call. CDR1 is SGHTS, CDR2 YDEGEE, per germline. The CDR3 length is 15 residues. The V and J ends lost 6 bases and 6 bases respectively, with 20 bases between them.

This chain links TRBV7-4 with TRBJ2-7, with 7 bases that match TRBD1. The germline V gene encodes CDR1 SGHVT and CDR2 SQSDAQ. This CDR3 comprises 15 residues. Germline trimming cut 4 bases from V and 0 bases from J; bases unmatched to any gene: 6. The CDR3 sequence is CASSSATGLSYEQYF. The DNA for the CDR3 is TGTGCCAGCAGCTCTGCGACAGGGCTCTCCTACGAGCAGTACTTC.

The rearrangement joins TRBV5-1 to TRBJ1-1; D is unclear. Deletions cut 8 bases from V and 1 base from J, with 12 bases between. Germline V lookup: CDR1 SGHRS, CDR2 YFSETQ. The CDR3 runs 13 residues. Here the CDR3 reads CASFDTTNTEAFF. For the CDR3, the DNA is TGCGCCAGTTTCGACACCACGAACACTGAAGCTTTCTTT.

V and J are TRBV5-4 and TRBJ2-3; 8 bases map to TRBD2. This CDR3 has 15 residues. The V gene's germline CDR1 is SGHNT and CDR2 YYREEE (reference sequence). Germline trimming cut 3 bases from V and 2 bases from J; bases unmatched to any gene: 5. This CDR3 reads CASSSGTSLTDTQYF. CDR3 sequence (DNA): TGTGCCAGCAGCTCCGGGACTAGTCTCACAGATACGCAGTATTTT.

On this clone itself: Other DNA sequences in the same sample also yield this CDR3. The chain is built from TRBV5-1 and TRBJ2-7; D is ambiguous. V was shortened by 5 bases and J by 0 bases, with 6 bases between the two germline ends. In germline, CDR1 is SGHRS, CDR2 YFSETQ. The CDR3 contains 12 residues. CDR3 loop: CASRSSSYEQYF. The DNA of the CDR3 is TGCGCCAGCAGGTCCAGCTCCTACGAGCAGTACTTC.

The chain combines TRBV5-1 with TRBJ1-1, with D perhaps TRBD1 (5 bases). Trimming shortened V by 3 bases and J by 4 bases, and 16 bases separated the two germline ends. Germline loops: CDR1 SGHRS, CDR2 YFSETQ. The CDR3 sequence is 15 residues long. The CDR3 nucleotides are TGCGCCAGCAGCTGGGGCCCGGGGAGGGGCACTGAAGCTTTCTTT. The encoded protein is CASSWGPGRGTEAFF.

The CDR3 DNA sequence: TGCGCCAGCAGCCAAAACAGGGGGCTTGCGGGGGGGAAACAAGAGACCCAGTACTTC. Amino acid sequence: CASSQNRGLAGGKQETQYF. The chain combines TRBV4-3 with TRBJ2-5; D tentatively reads TRBD1 or TRBD2 (9 bases each). Germline CDR1 is LGHNA and CDR2 is YSLEER. This CDR3 contains 19 residues. The germline V and J ends were trimmed by 2 bases and 2 bases, with 24 bases remaining between them.

Details on this clone: Just one base apart from a much larger clone, this may be a read error. The same CDR3 can be traced to other DNA sequences in this sample. The gene calls are TRBV27 and TRBJ2-7, with TRBD1 identical over 8 bases. CDR1 and CDR2 from the germline V gene are MNHEY and SMNVEV (reference sequence). V gave up 6 bases and J gave up 4 bases; unmatched junction bases: 5. The CDR3 has 13 amino acids. This chain's CDR3 is CASSPGQGYEQYF. The CDR3 nucleotides read TGTGCCAGCAGCCCCGGACAGGGTTACGAGCAGTACTTC.

The chain carries TRBV19 and TRBJ2-7, with D tentatively TRBD1 (5 bases). The CDR3 has 14 amino acids. Germline CDR1 LNHDA, CDR2 SQIVND (reference sequence). Trimming removed 6 bases at V and 3 bases at J, with 15 bases between. Here the CDR3 DNA reads TGTGCCAGTAGCTACAGGTTGAAGAACTACGAGCAGTACTTC. Translation gives CASSYRLKNYEQYF.

The rearrangement joins TRBV6-1 to TRBJ1-2; D gene unclear. V was pared by 4 bases and J by 2 bases, with 5 bases between. Germline loops: CDR1 MNHNS, CDR2 SASEGT. There are 12 residues in the CDR3. CDR3 in DNA: TGTGCCAGCAGTGCGGGAAACTATGGCTACACCTTC. It translates to CASSAGNYGYTF.

The chain combines TRBV27 with TRBJ1-1; D not resolved. Trimming stripped 4 bases from V and 4 bases from J, with 10 bases between. In germline, CDR1 is MNHEY, CDR2 SMNVEV (reference sequence). CDR3 length: 13 residues. The DNA for the CDR3 is TGTGCCAGCAGTTCAGAAGGAGCCACTGAAGCTTTCTTT. Translation gives CASSSEGATEAFF.

The chain joins TRBV3-1 (or the pseudogene TRBV3-2) to TRBJ1-2; maybe TRBD1 (5 bases). Germline-derived CDR1 and CDR2 are LGHDT and YNNKEL (reference sequence). The germline V and J ends were trimmed by 1 base and 5 bases, with 11 bases remaining between them. This CDR3 is built from 14 residues. CDR3 loop: CASSQAGGRYGYTF. CDR3 in DNA: TGTGCCAGCAGCCAAGCCGGGGGGAGGTATGGCTACACCTTC.

The CDR3 protein is CASSRGQVTNTGELFF. CDR3 nucleotides: TGCGCCAGCAGCCGCGGACAGGTTACGAACACCGGGGAGCTGTTTTTT. The chain uses TRBV5-1 and TRBJ2-2, with 7 bases matching TRBD1. Unmatched junction bases numbered 6, after V lost 4 bases and J lost 0 bases. CDR1 SGHRS and CDR2 YFSETQ come from the germline V gene. The length of the CDR3 is 16 residues.

The count of this clone is one. The V call is TRBV6-5, the J call TRBJ1-5; no definite D call. CDR1 and CDR2 from the germline V gene are MNHEY and SVGAGI. Trimming took off 8 bases at V and 5 bases at J, with 16 bases between the two ends. The CDR3 totals 14 residues. The CDR3 sequence is CASRRDLDDQPQHF. CDR3 bases: TGTGCCAGCCGTCGGGATTTGGACGATCAGCCCCAGCATTTT.

V and J are TRBV2 and TRBJ1-5; 8 positions match TRBD1. This CDR3 comprises 17 residues. Trimming took 4 bases from V and 4 from J; bases not matched to a gene: 12. CDR1 SNHLY and CDR2 FYNNEI come from the germline V gene. The CDR3, as DNA: TGTGCCAGCAGTGCTATCCCGGAACAGGGGGAGAATCAGCCCCAGCATTTT. This translates into CASSAIPEQGENQPQHF.

The J gene is TRBJ1-1, the V gene TRBV4-3, with D tentatively TRBD1 (6 bases). V was trimmed by 0 bases and J by 10 bases, leaving 15 bases between them. Germline V gene data show CDR1 as LGHNA and CDR2 as YSLEER. The CDR3 has 14 amino acids. The CDR3 loop reads CASSQETGRGTAFF. In nucleotides, the CDR3 is TGCGCCAGCAGCCAAGAAACGGGGAGGGGGACAGCTTTCTTT.

The V call is TRBV28, the J call TRBJ1-6; no definite D call. The germline V gene has CDR1 MDHEN and CDR2 SYDVKM. Trimming pared 5 bases from V and 4 bases from J, leaving 12 bases between. This CDR3 comprises 15 residues. CDR3 loop: CASSLDRGYNSPLHF. The CDR3 bases are TGTGCCAGCAGTCTGGACCGGGGTTATAATTCACCCCTCCACTTT.

This chain connects TRBV7-2 to TRBJ1-2, with a possible D match to TRBD1 (5 bases). The V and J ends lost 7 bases and 11 bases respectively, with 23 bases between them. Germline loops: CDR1 SGHTA, CDR2 FQGNSA. The CDR3 sequence is 14 residues long. The CDR3 loop reads CASTVGATEKGYTF. The CDR3 DNA is TGTGCCAGCACTGTTGGGGCGACCGAAAAAGGGTACACCTTC.

The J gene is TRBJ2-1, the V gene TRBV4-1, with 8 bases lining up with TRBD1. From germline, CDR1 is MGHRA and CDR2 YSYEKL. This CDR3 contains 16 residues. V lost 3 bases to trimming and J lost 0 bases; unmatched junction nucleotides: 4. The CDR3 spells CASSHRTGSSYNEQFF. The CDR3 region has the DNA TGCGCCAGCAGCCATCGGACAGGGAGCTCCTACAATGAGCAGTTCTTC.

The chain has TRBV27 and TRBJ1-6; 11 bases align to TRBD1. Germline-derived CDR1 and CDR2 are MNHEY and SMNVEV (reference sequence). Unmatched junction bases numbered 12, after V lost 7 bases and J lost 10 bases. The CDR3 runs to 16 residues. CDR3 in DNA: TGTGCCAGCAAAGCGGGTGGACAGGGGGCGAGGTCACCCCTCCACTTT. It yields the protein CASKAGGQGARSPLHF.

The rearrangement uses TRBV3-1 (or the pseudogene TRBV3-2) and TRBJ1-1; TRBD1 is a possible D gene (5 bases). The V gene lost 6 bases and the J gene lost 3 bases, with 11 bases spanning the gap. Germline CDR1 LGHDT, CDR2 YNNKEL (reference sequence). The CDR3 contains 13 residues. CDR3 protein: CASSATGHTEAFF. In DNA, the CDR3 is TGTGCCAGCAGTGCTACAGGTCACACTGAAGCTTTCTTT.

The chain's CDR3 is CASSLVFGTGMMGHTIYF. The CDR3 DNA is TGTGCCAGCAGCTTAGTTTTCGGGACAGGGATGATGGGACACACCATATATTTT. The chain is built from TRBV11-2 and TRBJ1-3, with 9 bases lining up with TRBD1. There are 18 residues in the CDR3. V shed 1 base and J 8 bases; nucleotides not matched to a gene: 15. The germline V gene has CDR1 SGHAT and CDR2 FQNNGV.

The V gene is TRBV7-2, the J gene TRBJ1-2, with 9 nucleotides matching TRBD1. The CDR3 runs to 16 residues. Germline V CDR1 and CDR2: SGHTA, FQGNSA. The V gene end was trimmed by 0 bases and the J gene end by 8 bases; junction bases not matched to a gene: 10. The CDR3 coding sequence is TGTGCCAGCAGCTTAGCACCGGGACAGGGCTTTCAGGGCTACACCTTC. Amino acid sequence: CASSLAPGQGFQGYTF.

This chain links TRBV4-1 with TRBJ2-5; a possible D gene is TRBD2 (6 bases). The CDR3 spans 13 residues. Trimming removed 6 bases at V and 1 base at J, with 9 bases between. Germline CDR1 reads MGHRA; CDR2 reads YSYEKL. CDR3 sequence reads: CASRGGFQETQYF. As DNA, the CDR3 is TGCGCCAGCAGGGGAGGTTTCCAAGAGACCCAGTACTTC.